Listed here are 20 T cell receptor beta chains from one sample, sequenced in a study of T-cell reconstitution after alpha-beta-depleted transplantation in children. Researchers prepared the TCRbeta library using unique molecular identifiers, the study reports. Each CDR3 protein gets one entry after TCRdb re-called the PCR reads with MiXCR. The top ten hold around 2.2% of the sample, which has hundreds of thousands of distinct CDR3 sequences, 10% to 15% seen once. The sequencing used PBMCs, mostly from graft donor cells, collected 360 days after TCRalphabeta/CD19-depleted stem cell transplant. The receptors come from a male patient younger than 18 who had a stem cell transplant for acute myeloid leukemia, so the T cells may come from the graft donor.

This sequence joins TRBV24-1 and TRBJ2-1; the D is unclear. Germline lookup yields CDR1 KGHDR and CDR2 SFDVKD. The CDR3 consists of 15 residues. The V end was cut by 4 bases, the J end by 8 bases, with 17 bases between. The CDR3 nucleotides are TGTGCCACCAGTGAAGCGACACCTGGTAGGCATGAGCAGTTCTTC. This encodes CATSEATPGRHEQFF.

There are many counts of this clonotype. The rearrangement joins TRBV12-3 or TRBV12-4 to TRBJ2-3; D is unclear. The CDR3 is made up of 11 amino acids. Trimming cost V 10 bases and J 6 bases, with 11 bases left between them. The CDR3 nucleotides read TGTGCCACCAGAGTCCACGATACGCAGTATTTT. It encodes CATRVHDTQYF.

The V and J genes are TRBV6-2 or TRBV6-3 and TRBJ2-7; 8 bases map to TRBD2. The germline gives CDR1 MNHEY, CDR2 SVGEGT. This CDR3 region has 15 residues. After removal of 5 bases from V and 2 bases from J, the junction contained 8 bases not matched to a gene. CDR3 amino acids: CASSLPGLETYEQYF. CDR3 bases: TGTGCCAGCAGTCTGCCGGGACTAGAAACCTACGAGCAGTACTTC.

This clonotype occurred a few times. The rearrangement links TRBV20-1 to TRBJ2-3; 10 nucleotides line up with TRBD2. The CDR3 extends over 15 amino acids. Germline loops: CDR1 DFQATT, CDR2 SNEGSKA (reference sequence). The ends lost 3 bases at V and 1 base at J; junction bases unmatched: 4. CDR3 sequence (DNA): TGCAGTGCTAGCTCACTAGCGGGACGCACAGATACGCAGTATTTT. Protein product: CSASSLAGRTDTQYF.

This clonotype was recorded a few times. The J gene is TRBJ1-1, the V gene TRBV7-2; D unresolved. V was clipped by 0 bases and J by 0 bases, with 8 bases between them. The CDR3 runs to 15 residues. Germline V gene lookup returns CDR1 SGHTA and CDR2 FQGNSA. DNA for the CDR3: TGTGCCAGCAGCTTAGCGCATCTGGTGAACACTGAAGCTTTCTTT. Its translation is CASSLAHLVNTEAFF.

This clonotype was seen more than once but under ten times. The rearrangement uses TRBV11-3 and TRBJ2-3; D ambiguous. V lost 1 base to trimming and J lost 0 bases, with 11 bases between them. Germline V gives CDR1 SGHNT, CDR2 YENEEA. The CDR3 is made up of 16 amino acids. The CDR3 loop is CASSLGLGPSTDTQYF. Written as DNA, the CDR3 is TGTGCCAGCAGCTTAGGTCTCGGACCTAGCACAGATACGCAGTATTTT.

This clonotype was found many times. The chain joins TRBV12-3 or TRBV12-4 to TRBJ2-2; weak D call: TRBD2 (7 bases). This CDR3 spans 15 amino acids. V lost 6 bases to trimming and J lost 4 bases, with 15 bases between them. The chain's CDR3 is CASRIGGALTGELFF. As DNA, the CDR3 is TGTGCCAGCAGGATAGGGGGGGCCCTCACCGGGGAGCTGTTTTTT.

Written as DNA, the CDR3 is TGCAGCGTGGGGGGTGCGGGAGGGTTAAATTCCTACGAGCAGTACTTC. It yields the protein CSVGGAGGLNSYEQYF. This chain uses TRBV29-1 with TRBJ2-7; 9 bases agree with TRBD2. There are 16 residues in the CDR3. CDR1 and CDR2 (germline): SQVTM, ANQGSEA. V was pared by 6 bases and J by 1 base, with 13 bases of the junction left unmatched.

The J gene is TRBJ2-7, the V gene TRBV20-1; tentative D call: TRBD2 (5 bases). Germline V gene data show CDR1 as DFQATT and CDR2 as SNEGSKA (reference sequence). Trimming removed 6 bases from V and 0 bases from J, with 18 bases in between. This CDR3 has 15 amino acids. The chain's CDR3 is CSAPLRTGSSYEQYF. Written as DNA, the CDR3 is TGCAGTGCCCCACTGCGAACTGGGAGCTCCTACGAGCAGTACTTC.

The gene calls are TRBV11-1 and TRBJ2-7, with 11 bases fitting TRBD2. Germline assignment: CDR1 SGHAT and CDR2 FQDESV (reference sequence). This CDR3 region has 18 residues. J gave up 0 bases and V 1 base, and 8 bases lay outside the gene matches. CDR3: CASSLELLAGAPSYEQYF. The CDR3 region has the DNA TGTGCCAGCAGCTTAGAGCTACTAGCGGGAGCGCCCTCCTACGAGCAGTACTTC.

This rearrangement joins TRBV15 to TRBJ2-7; D is perhaps TRBD2 (5 bases). Germline CDR1 is LNHNV and CDR2 is YYDKDF (reference sequence). Trimming left V 0 bases short and J 4 bases short, with 10 bases between. The CDR3 sequence is 14 residues long. The CDR3, as DNA: TGTGCCACCAGCAGAGATCGGGGAATGTACGAGCAGTACTTC. Translated: CATSRDRGMYEQYF.

V gene TRBV7-2 combines with J gene TRBJ2-5; 7 nucleotides match TRBD2. With V trimmed by 0 bases and J by 2 bases, 6 bases remained unmatched. Looked up from germline, CDR1 is SGHTA and CDR2 is FQGNSA. The length of the CDR3 is 16 residues. CDR3 nucleotides: TGTGCCAGCAGCTTAGCGTCGGGGGGAGGGCAAGAGACCCAGTACTTC. It translates to CASSLASGGGQETQYF.

This clonotype has ten or more counts. The chain combines TRBV5-1 with TRBJ2-1; TRBD2 aligns across 7 bases. The V gene end was trimmed by 3 bases and the J gene end by 2 bases; junction bases not matched to a gene: 5. Germline V gene data show CDR1 as SGHRS and CDR2 as YFSETQ. The CDR3 spans 15 residues. The CDR3 region has the DNA TGCGCCAGCAGCTCCTCTAGCGGACCCTACAATGAGCAGTTCTTC. Protein product: CASSSSSGPYNEQFF.

The chain links TRBV27 to TRBJ2-7; 7 bases agree with TRBD2. J was trimmed by 2 bases and V by 5 bases; bases with no gene match: 21. This CDR3 has 19 amino acids. Germline lookup yields CDR1 MNHEY and CDR2 SMNVEV (reference sequence). This CDR3 is CASSARDRLTGGSPYEQYF. The CDR3 DNA reads as TGTGCCAGCAGTGCCCGGGACCGTCTAACGGGCGGGAGTCCCTACGAGCAGTACTTC.

The sample holds many counts of this clonotype. The chain carries TRBV4-3 and TRBJ2-2; D is unclear. Looked up from germline, CDR1 is LGHNA and CDR2 is YSLEER. The CDR3 extends over 14 amino acids. Trimming stripped 2 bases from V and 2 bases from J, with 6 bases between. For the CDR3, the DNA is TGCGCCAGCAGCCAAAGCCGTAACACCGGGGAGCTGTTTTTT. The encoded protein is CASSQSRNTGELFF.

With regard to this clonotype: At one of its ends the junction is not consistent with the germline gene, which may arise from a read error. The V call is TRBV15, the J call TRBJ2-7; 16 bases are shared with TRBD2. The CDR3 loop spans 18 amino acids. Germline lookup yields CDR1 LNHNV and CDR2 YYDKDF (reference sequence). CDR3 bases: TGTGCCACCAGCAGATCAACCGGGACTAGCGGGAGGGCCTACGGGCAGTACTTC. Translated: CATSRSTGTSGRAYGQYF.

V and J are TRBV28 and TRBJ2-5; TRBD2 agrees at 8 bases. The germline gives CDR1 MDHEN, CDR2 SYDVKM. This CDR3 contains 15 residues. J was trimmed by 4 bases and V by 3 bases; bases with no gene match: 7. CDR3 loop: CASSFGGVVRETQYF. In DNA, the CDR3 is TGTGCCAGCAGTTTCGGGGGGGTGGTTCGAGAGACCCAGTACTTC.

This clonotype was recorded a few times. A read error may account for a junction end that differs from germline. The V and J genes are TRBV9 and TRBJ2-1, with a tentative D call TRBD2 (7 bases). CDR1 and CDR2 from the germline V gene are SGDLS and YYNGEE. The CDR3 length is 16 residues. The CDR3 bases are TGTGCCAGCAGCGTAGAGGCAGGGGCCCTGCTAGCGGCTCGGCTCTTC. This codes for CASSVEAGALLAARLF.

This clonotype came up a few times. V and J are TRBV10-3 and TRBJ2-7; a weak D match, TRBD1 (6 bases). This CDR3 contains 12 residues. In germline, CDR1 is ENHRY, CDR2 SYGVKD. V was trimmed by 9 bases and J by 5 bases, leaving 14 bases between them. The CDR3 is CAIARGGNEQYF. CDR3 nucleotides: TGTGCCATAGCCAGGGGTGGAAACGAGCAGTACTTC.

The J gene is TRBJ1-1, the V gene TRBV29-1; D is unresolved. The CDR3 sequence is 15 residues long. V was pared by 0 bases and J by 7 bases, with 18 bases between. Germline V gene sequence: CDR1 SQVTM, CDR2 ANQGSEA. CDR3: CSVEDLPLRSNEAFF. The CDR3 DNA sequence: TGCAGCGTTGAAGATCTCCCACTCCGAAGCAATGAAGCTTTCTTT.